The next 2 T cell receptor beta chains were all read from a single sample in a study of blood T cell repertoires in COVID-19. Sequencing was performed with immunoSEQ multiplex PCR; in TCRdb, only in-frame clones are kept and a portion is missing. The table includes about 230,000 clones, approximately 88% detected once. Sequencing was carried out using PBMCs or T cells enriched from blood (not recorded which). These receptors originate from a woman aged 35 to 49 with acute COVID-19.

The DNA for the CDR3 is TGTGCAAGTCGGTTTATAGGTCGGGGGGAGAGGACAGCTGGAAACACCATATATTTT. It encodes CASRFIGRGERTAGNTIYF. J is TRBJ1-3 and V is TRBV12-2. TRBV12-2 is given as a pseudogene. The CDR3 has 19 amino acids.

The genes are TRBV9 and TRBJ1-1, with D unclear. V lost 0 bases and J 4 bases, leaving 13 bases between the germline ends. CDR1 and CDR2 (germline): SGDLS, YYNGEE. The CDR3 length is 15 residues. The CDR3 nucleotides are TGTGCCAGCAGCGTAGGTCCAGGCATGGGCACTGAAGCTTTCTTT. It yields the protein CASSVGPGMGTEAFF. The variable domain in full, with the rest retrieved from reference TRBV9 and TRBJ1-1, is DSGVTQTPKHLITATGQRVTLRCSPRSGDLSVYWYQQSLDQGLQFLIQYYNGEERAKGNILERFSAQQFPDLHSELNLSSLELGDSALYFCASSVGPGMGTEAFFGQGTRLTVV.